This TCR beta chain came from a study of blood T cell repertoires in COVID-19. Turning to the study itself: The samples span acute and convalescent COVID-19 from the United States, Italy and Spain.

V lost 6 bases and J lost 0; bases outside the gene matches: 11. CDR1 is MDHEN, CDR2 SYDVKM, per germline. This CDR3 is 16 amino acids long. Clones were sequenced by immunoSEQ multiplex PCR, and TCRdb holds only the in-frame ones, with some missing. The profile shows under 500,000 clones, 75% to 90% of them singletons. The sequence came from a woman aged 25 to 45 with acute or convalescent COVID-19. The chain combines TRBV28 with TRBJ2-7, with 7 bases fitting TRBD2. The sample comprised peripheral blood. The CDR3 DNA reads TGTGCCAGCAGGGGGAGCGGGGCTGGTAGCTCCTACGAGCAGTACTTC. Residues: CASRGSGAGSSYEQYF. The complete variable domain, with remaining parts taken from reference TRBV28 and TRBJ2-7, reads DVKVTQSSRYLVKRTGEKVFLECVQDMDHENMFWYRQDPGLGLRLIYFSYDVKMKEKGDIPEGYSVSREKKERFSLILESASTNQTSMYLCASRGSGAGSSYEQYFGPGTRLTVT.